These T cell receptor beta chains were read from a single sample in a study of shared clonotypes between healthy human individuals. TCRdb's copy holds only in-frame clones and misses some; the assay was immunoSEQ multiplex PCR. Of approximately 500,000 clones detected, around 79% appear once; the ten largest clones hold roughly 13%. The sequenced material came from PBMCs. These receptors came from a woman aged 40 to 50 in good health. Some clones in this sample may be carry-over from other donors' samples. Each CDR3 is given with its conserved first and last residue.

cdr3_aa j_call v_call
CASSVRMGGQETQYF TRBJ2-5 TRBV9
CASSVAGERAGELFF TRBJ2-2 TRBV9
CARGTGAGYGYTF TRBJ1-2 TRBV2
CASSSDRAGNTIYF TRBJ1-3 TRBV7-9
CASSRAATGGTGELFF TRBJ2-2 TRBV28
CASSSGTGVYNEQFF TRBJ2-1 TRBV28
CASSLGQGAAYEQYF TRBJ2-7 TRBV5-1
CASSLGTAHEAFF TRBJ1-1 TRBV9
CASSERQAAGYTF TRBJ1-2 TRBV2
CASSLYGAGGELFF TRBJ2-2 TRBV28
CASSLVSVGRGYGYTF TRBJ1-2 TRBV5-1
CASSLGQGVSEAFF TRBJ1-1 TRBV2
CASSRLGTGNTIYF TRBJ1-3 TRBV4-1